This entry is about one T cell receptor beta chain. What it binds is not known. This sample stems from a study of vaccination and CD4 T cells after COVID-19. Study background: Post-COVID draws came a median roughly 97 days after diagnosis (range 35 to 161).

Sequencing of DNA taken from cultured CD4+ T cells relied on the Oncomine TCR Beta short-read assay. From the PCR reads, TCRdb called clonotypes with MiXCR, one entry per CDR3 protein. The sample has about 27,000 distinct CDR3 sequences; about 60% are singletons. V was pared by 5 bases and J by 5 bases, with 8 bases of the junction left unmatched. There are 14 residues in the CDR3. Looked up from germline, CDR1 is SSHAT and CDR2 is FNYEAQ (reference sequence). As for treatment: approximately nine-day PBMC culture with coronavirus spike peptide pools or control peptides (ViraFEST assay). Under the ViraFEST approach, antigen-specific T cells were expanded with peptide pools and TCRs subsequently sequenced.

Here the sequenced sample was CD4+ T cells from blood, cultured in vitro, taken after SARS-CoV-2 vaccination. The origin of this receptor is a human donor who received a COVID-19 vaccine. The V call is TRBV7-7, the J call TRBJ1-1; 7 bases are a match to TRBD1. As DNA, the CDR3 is TGTGCCAGCAGCCCCCTCAGGGGGACTACTGAAGCTTTCTTT. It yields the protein CASSPLRGTTEAFF.